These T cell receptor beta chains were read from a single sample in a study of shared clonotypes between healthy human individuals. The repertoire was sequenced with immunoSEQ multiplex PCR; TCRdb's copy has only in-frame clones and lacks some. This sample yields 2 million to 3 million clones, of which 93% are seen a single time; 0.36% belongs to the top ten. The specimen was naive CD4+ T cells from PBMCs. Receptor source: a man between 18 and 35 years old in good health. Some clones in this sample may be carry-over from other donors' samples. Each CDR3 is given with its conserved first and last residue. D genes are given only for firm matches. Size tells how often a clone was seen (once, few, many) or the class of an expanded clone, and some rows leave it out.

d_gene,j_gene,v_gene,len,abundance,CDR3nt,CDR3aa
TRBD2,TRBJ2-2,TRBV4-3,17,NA,TGCGCCAGCAGCCGATCCTTGGGACTAATCAAGACCGGGGAGCTGTTTTTT,CASSRSLGLIKTGELFF
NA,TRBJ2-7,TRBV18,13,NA,TGTGCCAGCTCACCACCCTCGAGCGCCGAGCAGTACTTC,CASSPPSSAEQYF
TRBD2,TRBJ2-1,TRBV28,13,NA,TGTGCCACTGGACTAGCGGGTTTCAATGAGCAGTTCTTC,CATGLAGFNEQFF
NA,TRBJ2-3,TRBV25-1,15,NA,TGTGCCAGCAGTTTAAGGACGTCTAGCACAGATACGCAGTATTTT,CASSLRTSSTDTQYF
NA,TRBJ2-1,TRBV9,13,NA,TGTGCCAGCAGCGTAGGACTAGAGAGGGAGCAGTTCTTC,CASSVGLEREQFF
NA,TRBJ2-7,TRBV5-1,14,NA,TGCGCCAGCAGCTTGCAGGGTCCCTCGTTCGAGCAGTACTTC,CASSLQGPSFEQYF
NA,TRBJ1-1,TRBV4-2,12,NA,TGTGCCAGCAGCCAAGATGGAGCTGAAGCTTTCTTT,CASSQDGAEAFF
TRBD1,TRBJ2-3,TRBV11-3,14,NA,TGTGCCAGCAGCTTACAGGGGGCCACAGATACGCAGTATTTT,CASSLQGATDTQYF
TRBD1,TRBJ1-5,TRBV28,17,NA,TGTGCCAGCAGTTTACGCGACAGGGGGAAGTTCGGTCAGCCCCAGCATTTT,CASSLRDRGKFGQPQHF
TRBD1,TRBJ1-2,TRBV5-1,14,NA,TGCGCCAGCAGCTTGACAGGGGTTGGCTATGGCTACACCTTC,CASSLTGVGYGYTF
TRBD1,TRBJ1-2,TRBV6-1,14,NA,TGTGCCAGCAGGCCCGGGACAGGCACCTATGGCTACACCTTC,CASRPGTGTYGYTF
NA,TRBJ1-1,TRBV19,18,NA,TGTGCCAGTAGTATGTTAATCCCCTGGACAGCCCCGAACACTGAAGCTTTCTTT,CASSMLIPWTAPNTEAFF
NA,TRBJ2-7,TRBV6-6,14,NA,TGTGCCAGCAGTAGGACTCCGGCCCCCTACGAGCAGTACTTC,CASSRTPAPYEQYF
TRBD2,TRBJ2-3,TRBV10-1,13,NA,TGCGCCAGCAGTTTAATAGCGGGAGGAACGCAGTATTTT,CASSLIAGGTQYF
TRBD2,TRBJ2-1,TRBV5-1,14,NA,TGCGCCAGCAGCCTCGGGACTAGCGGCAATGAGCAGTTCTTC,CASSLGTSGNEQFF
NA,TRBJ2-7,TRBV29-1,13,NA,TGCAGCGTGGGGATTGGCGGCCCCTACGAGCAGTACTTC,CSVGIGGPYEQYF
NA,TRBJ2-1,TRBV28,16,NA,TGTGCCAGCAGTTCACCTAGCGCCCGCTCCTACAATGAGCAGTTCTTC,CASSSPSARSYNEQFF
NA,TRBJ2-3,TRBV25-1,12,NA,TGTGCCAGCAGGGAGGGAGCAGATACGCAGTATTTT,CASREGADTQYF
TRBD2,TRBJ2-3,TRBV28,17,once,TGTGCCAGCATCCCCCCCTCGGGGCGGGAGGGCCCAGATACGCAGTATTTT,CASIPPSGREGPDTQYF
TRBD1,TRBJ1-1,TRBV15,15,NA,TGTGCCACCAGCTGGGACAGGGTAGGGGACACTGAAGCTTTCTTT,CATSWDRVGDTEAFF